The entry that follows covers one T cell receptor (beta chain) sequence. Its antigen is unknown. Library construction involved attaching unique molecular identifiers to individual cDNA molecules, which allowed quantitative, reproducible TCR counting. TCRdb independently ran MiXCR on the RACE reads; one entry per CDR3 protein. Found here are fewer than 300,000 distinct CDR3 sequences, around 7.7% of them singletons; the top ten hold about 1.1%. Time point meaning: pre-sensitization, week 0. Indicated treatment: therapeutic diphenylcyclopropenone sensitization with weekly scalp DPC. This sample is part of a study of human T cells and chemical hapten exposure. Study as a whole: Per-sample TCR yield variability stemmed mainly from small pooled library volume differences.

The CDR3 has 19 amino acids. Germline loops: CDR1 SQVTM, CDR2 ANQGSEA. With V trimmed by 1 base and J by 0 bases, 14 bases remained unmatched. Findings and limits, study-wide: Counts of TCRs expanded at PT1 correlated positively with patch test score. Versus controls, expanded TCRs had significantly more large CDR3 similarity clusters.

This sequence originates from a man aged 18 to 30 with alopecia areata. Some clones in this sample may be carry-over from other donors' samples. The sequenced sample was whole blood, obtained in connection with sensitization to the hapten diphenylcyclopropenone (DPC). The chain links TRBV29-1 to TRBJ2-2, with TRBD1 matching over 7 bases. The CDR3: CSVEGLIKGTDANTGELFF. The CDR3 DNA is TGCAGCGTTGAAGGCCTTATCAAGGGGACAGACGCGAACACCGGGGAGCTGTTTTTT.